This T cell receptor (beta chain) was retrieved from a study of T cell repertoires in cytomegalovirus infection. For the study at large: Recently identified HLA-C-restricted CMV epitopes were among the peptides used.

Using its own MiXCR run on the reads, TCRdb lists one record per CDR3 protein. This table holds under 500,000 distinct CDR3 sequences, approximately 40% found once. The CDR3 contains 17 residues. Germline V lookup: CDR1 SNHLY, CDR2 FYNNEI. After removal of 6 bases from V and 0 bases from J, the junction contained 10 bases not matched to a gene. Broader study findings: Dominant in the ex vivo response were TCR beta clonotypes restricted by HLA-C and specific for CMV.

Regarding this clonotype: Its matching antigen is unknown.

This sample comprised cultured PBMCs, obtained from culture after CMV antigen stimulation. This sequence joins TRBV2 and TRBJ2-1; 8 bases fit TRBD2. The clonotype was recovered from a human donor in good health (CMV status not recorded). Some clones in this sample may be carry-over from other donors' samples. CDR3 nucleotide sequence: TGTGCCAGCAGGTTATCGGGAGGGCCTAGCTCCTACAATGAGCAGTTCTTC. The encoded protein is CASRLSGGPSSYNEQFF.